This TCR beta chain was sequenced in a study of pediatric ulcerative colitis. Notes on the study in general: Substantially fewer templates came from a couple of patients' blood samples.

The V gene end was trimmed by 5 bases and the J gene end by 2 bases; junction bases not matched to a gene: 6. The CDR3 contains 16 residues. Looked up from germline, CDR1 is SEHNR and CDR2 is FQNEAQ (reference sequence). Clones were sequenced by immunoSEQ multiplex PCR, and TCRdb holds only the in-frame ones, with some missing. The data contain approximately 60,000 clones, roughly nine tenths of them singletons. This clone showed up just a few times. The target antigen is unknown. The sequenced sample consisted of blood. This clonotype was sampled from a boy between 10 and 17 years old with severe ulcerative colitis. J is TRBJ2-1 and V is TRBV7-9, with TRBD2 identical over 10 bases. In DNA, the CDR3 is TGTGCCAGCAGCGCTCTAGCGGGAGAAGCCTACAATGAGCAGTTCTTC. It is translated as CASSALAGEAYNEQFF. The full variable domain, rest sourced from reference TRBV7-9 and TRBJ2-1, is DTGVSQNPRHKITKRGQNVTFRCDPISEHNRLYWYRQTLGQGPEFLTYFQNEAQLEKSRLLSDRFSAERPKGSFSTLEIQRTEQGDSAMYLCASSALAGEAYNEQFFGPGTRLTVL.